One T cell receptor (beta chain) is described in this entry. This sample was included in a study of shared T cell receptors in the human thymus. The CDR3 consists of 16 residues. V trimming: 6 bases; J trimming: 2 bases; junction bases outside the gene matches: 10. CDR1 is MNHEY and CDR2 is SMNVEV in the germline V gene (reference sequence). This table comes from immunoSEQ multiplex PCR, and its TCRdb copy is limited to in-frame clones, with some not included. The sample has hundreds of thousands of clones, around 82% seen once. A further study also used this sample, focusing on human thymus T cells.

The sequence was collected from a boy in the first two years of life with a congenital heart defect. The specimen was thymocytes. The V gene is TRBV27, the J gene TRBJ2-3; 8 nucleotides align to TRBD1. CDR3 protein: CASSMGGQDNTDTQYF. The DNA of the CDR3 is TGTGCCAGCAGCATGGGGGGACAGGACAACACAGATACGCAGTATTTT.